One T cell receptor (beta chain) is described in this entry. The source of the sample is a study of T cell responses to AZD1222 COVID-19 vaccine. Per germline, CDR1 SGDLS and CDR2 YYNGEE. The CDR3 runs to 21 residues. J gave up 0 bases and V 4 bases, and 19 bases lay outside the gene matches. The table came from immunoSEQ multiplex PCR; TCRdb's copy has only in-frame clones and leaves some out. The sample has more than 150,000 clones; about 90% are singletons. This TCR was sampled from an adult in good health. The rearrangement uses TRBV9 and TRBJ2-3, with TRBD2 identical over 11 bases. The specimen comprised peripheral blood, sampled on day 0 of MenACWY control vaccination. The CDR3 nucleotides read TGTGCCAGCAGCCCCACTAGCGGGAGTCGTCAAGTTCGAGTTAGCACAGATACGCAGTATTTT. Translated, it gives CASSPTSGSRQVRVSTDTQYF. Together with reference TRBV9 and TRBJ2-3, the CDR3 gives the full variable domain: DSGVTQTPKHLITATGQRVTLRCSPRSGDLSVYWYQQSLDQGLQFLIQYYNGEERAKGNILERFSAQQFPDLHSELNLSSLELGDSALYFCASSPTSGSRQVRVSTDTQYFGPGTRLTVL.